A single sample gave rise to the 30 T cell receptor beta chains below, sequenced in a study of cytomegalovirus exposure and HLA in healthy donors. The PCR used 60 Vbeta and 13 Jbeta primers. Only in-frame clones appear in the TCRdb table, and some are missing; sequencing was by immunoSEQ multiplex PCR. The sample lists about 110,000 clones, roughly 80% occurring once. The source material was PBMCs. Receptors were obtained from a female donor in good health and CMV-seropositive.

This sequence joins TRBV2 and TRBJ2-3; 8 nucleotides match TRBD1. Germline lookup yields CDR1 SNHLY and CDR2 FYNNEI. J lost 1 base, V lost 7 bases, and 1 base had no gene match. The CDR3 totals 13 residues. The DNA for the CDR3 is TGTGCCAGCAAGGGACAGGGCACAGATACGCAGTATTTT. Its protein is CASKGQGTDTQYF.

The CDR3 is CASSLDLGVTEKLFF. For the CDR3, the DNA is TGTGCCAGCAGCTTGGATCTAGGGGTGACGGAAAAACTGTTTTTT. V is TRBV5-6 and J is TRBJ1-4; tentative D call: TRBD1 (5 bases). Germline V gives CDR1 SGHDT, CDR2 YYEEEE. The CDR3 runs 15 residues. The V end lost 0 bases, the J end lost 8 bases, and 14 bases lay between the germline ends.

This rearrangement joins TRBV6-5 to TRBJ2-7, with a possible D match to TRBD1 (6 bases). The V end was cut by 2 bases, the J end by 6 bases, with 14 bases between. The germline gives CDR1 MNHEY, CDR2 SVGAGI. The CDR3 consists of 14 residues. The CDR3 protein is CASSYGTMAGEQYF. The CDR3 DNA follows: TGTGCCAGCAGTTACGGGACAATGGCCGGCGAGCAGTACTTC.

This clone was counted a few times. The V call is TRBV29-1, the J call TRBJ2-4, with D perhaps matching TRBD2 (6 bases). Looked up from germline, CDR1 is SQVTM and CDR2 is ANQGSEA. The CDR3 has 15 amino acids. The V end was cut by 0 bases, the J end by 6 bases, with 15 bases between. CDR3: CSVEDFRGAGNIQYF. In DNA, the CDR3 is TGCAGCGTTGAAGACTTCCGGGGAGCGGGAAACATTCAGTACTTC.

The genes are TRBV4-3 and TRBJ2-3; D is unclear. Germline V gene data show CDR1 as LGHNA and CDR2 as YSLEER. CDR3 length: 13 residues. Trimming removed 2 bases from V and 5 bases from J, with 8 bases in between. The CDR3 region is CASSQRVRDTQYF. The CDR3 region has the DNA TGCGCCAGCAGCCAACGGGTTAGAGATACGCAGTATTTT.

The chain uses TRBV10-3 and TRBJ1-1; D gene uncertain. Trimming took off 0 bases at V and 0 bases at J, with 8 bases between the two ends. This CDR3 spans 15 amino acids. CDR1 is ENHRY, CDR2 SYGVKD, per germline. CDR3 DNA: TGTGCCATCAGTGAGTCGGAGGCTTTGAACACTGAAGCTTTCTTT. This gives the protein CAISESEALNTEAFF.

Notes on this clone: One end of the junction varies from germline; a read error may be responsible. V gene TRBV7-7 combines with J gene TRBJ2-5; 8 nucleotides match TRBD1. Germline V gives CDR1 SSHAT, CDR2 FNYEAQ (reference sequence). The CDR3 totals 16 residues. The DNA for the CDR3 is TGTGCTAGCAGCTTAGCTCCAGGGGGCTTACAAGAGACCCAGTACTTC. Its protein is CASSLAPGGLQETQYF. The full variable domain, completed using reference TRBV7-7 and TRBJ2-5, is GAGVSQSPRYKVTKRGQDVTLRCDPISSHATLYWYQQALGQGPEFLTYFNYEAQPDKSGLPSDRFSAERPEGSISTLTIQRTEQRDSAMYRCASSLAPGGLQETQYFGPGTRLLVL.

The V gene is TRBV27, the J gene TRBJ2-7, with D possibly TRBD1 on 6 matching bases. V lost 6 bases and J lost 4, with 13 bases in between. The CDR3 is 13 residues long. From germline, CDR1 is MNHEY and CDR2 SMNVEV (reference sequence). CDR3 bases: TGTGCCAGCAGGGACACAGGGCGGTACGAGCAGTACTTC. Amino acid sequence: CASRDTGRYEQYF.

The chain recombines TRBV18 with TRBJ1-3, with D possibly being TRBD1 (6 bases). Germline V lookup: CDR1 KGHSH, CDR2 LQKENI. Trimming left V 2 bases short and J 4 bases short, with 12 bases between. The CDR3 covers 15 residues. This CDR3 reads CASSPTGIYGNTIYF. The CDR3 bases are TGTGCCAGCTCACCAACAGGGATCTACGGAAACACCATATATTTT.

The chain is built from TRBV2 and TRBJ2-3, with D possibly being TRBD2 (6 bases). Trimming cost V 5 bases and J 0 bases, with 12 bases left between them. Germline V gives CDR1 SNHLY, CDR2 FYNNEI. The CDR3 loop spans 15 amino acids. This CDR3 is CASSLTGGSTDTQYF. The CDR3 DNA reads as TGTGCCAGCAGTTTAACCGGGGGAAGCACAGATACGCAGTATTTT.

This rearrangement joins TRBV5-1 to TRBJ2-7; tentatively, D is TRBD2 (5 bases). Trimming cost V 3 bases and J 2 bases, with 15 bases left between them. This CDR3 is built from 15 residues. The germline CDR1 and CDR2 sequences are SGHRS and YFSETQ. The CDR3 DNA reads TGCGCCAGCAGCTCCCCCGGGATAGGAACCTACGAGCAGTACTTC. This gives the protein CASSSPGIGTYEQYF.

The table lists this clone with a few counts. The J gene is TRBJ2-2, the V gene TRBV2; possible D gene TRBD1, 6 bases. CDR3 length: 13 amino acids. CDR1 is SNHLY and CDR2 is FYNNEI in the germline V gene. V was clipped by 8 bases and J by 4 bases, with 11 bases between them. The CDR3: CASSYRATGELFF. The CDR3 DNA reads TGTGCCAGCTCATACAGGGCCACCGGGGAGCTGTTTTTT. The full variable domain, in which reference TRBV2 and TRBJ2-2 provide the parts outside the CDR3, is EPEVTQTPSHQVTQMGQEVILRCVPISNHLYFYWYRQILGQKVEFLVSFYNNEISEKSEIFDDQFSVERPDGSNFTLKIRSTKLEDSAMYFCASSYRATGELFFGEGSRLTVL.

The chain uses TRBV13 and TRBJ2-5, with a weak D call TRBD2 (5 bases). CDR1 and CDR2 from the germline V gene are PRHDT and FYEKMQ (reference sequence). CDR3 length: 15 amino acids. Trimming pared 6 bases from V and 2 bases from J, leaving 16 bases between. The CDR3 DNA is TGTGCCAGCAGTGAGGGTAAACGGGAACAAGAGACCCAGTACTTC. This encodes CASSEGKREQETQYF.

The V gene is TRBV7-2, the J gene TRBJ2-2; 8 nucleotides align to TRBD2. V gave up 5 bases and J gave up 5 bases; unmatched junction bases: 19. The CDR3 runs 19 residues. Germline assignment: CDR1 SGHTA and CDR2 FQGNSA. For the CDR3, the DNA is TGTGCCAGCAGCCGCCCCCCGAATCGGGGGGGGGCGGGTACCGGGGAGCTGTTTTTT. Translated: CASSRPPNRGGAGTGELFF. Using reference TRBV7-2 and TRBJ2-2 for the parts outside the CDR3, the full variable domain is GAGVSQSPSNKVTEKGKDVELRCDPISGHTALYWYRQSLGQGLEFLIYFQGNSAPDKSGLPSDRFSAERTGGSVSTLTIQRTQQEDSAVYLCASSRPPNRGGAGTGELFFGEGSRLTVL.

This clone was seen a handful of times. The genes are TRBV18 and TRBJ2-2; 11 bases line up with TRBD2. Germline trimming cut 2 bases from V and 2 bases from J; bases unmatched to any gene: 4. In germline, CDR1 is KGHSH, CDR2 LQKENI. This CDR3 has 17 residues. DNA of the CDR3: TGTGCCAGCTCACCAAGACTAGCGGGATCAAACACCGGGGAGCTGTTTTTT. Its protein is CASSPRLAGSNTGELFF.

The CDR3 sequence: CSVETASTDTQYF. The CDR3 DNA sequence: TGCAGCGTTGAGACAGCTAGCACAGATACGCAGTATTTT. The V gene is TRBV29-1, the J gene TRBJ2-3; a weak D match, TRBD1 (5 bases). V was clipped by 3 bases and J by 0 bases, with 7 bases between them. The CDR3 is 13 residues long. Germline values: CDR1 SQVTM, CDR2 ANQGSEA.

This chain connects TRBV6-1 to TRBJ2-1; 8 positions agree with TRBD1. This CDR3 is built from 14 residues. The germline gives CDR1 MNHNS, CDR2 SASEGT. After removal of 8 bases from V and 10 bases from J, the junction contained 13 bases not matched to a gene. The CDR3 here is CASLPGGPKREQFF. The DNA for the CDR3 is TGTGCCAGCCTACCAGGGGGCCCGAAGAGGGAGCAGTTCTTC.

The chain uses TRBV6-5 and TRBJ2-1; tentatively, D is TRBD2 (6 bases). The CDR3 loop spans 13 amino acids. Germline loops: CDR1 MNHEY, CDR2 SVGAGI. V shed 9 bases and J shed 7 bases, with 16 bases lying between them. The DNA of the CDR3 is TGTGCCAGTCAGAGACTACGGGGGAATGAGCAGTTCTTC. Protein sequence: CASQRLRGNEQFF.

The chain combines TRBV11-1 with TRBJ2-7, with TRBD2 identical over 8 bases. Germline trimming cut 4 bases from V and 3 bases from J; bases unmatched to any gene: 5. The CDR3 extends over 14 amino acids. Germline CDR1 reads SGHAT; CDR2 reads FQDESV (reference sequence). The CDR3, as DNA: TGTGCCAGCAGCTCCCCGGGGGGGAACTACGAGCAGTACTTC. This encodes CASSSPGGNYEQYF.

This rearrangement joins TRBV5-1 to TRBJ2-5; D ambiguous. The V and J ends lost 1 base and 5 bases respectively, with 18 bases between them. The V gene's germline CDR1 is SGHRS and CDR2 YFSETQ. The CDR3 runs 16 residues. The CDR3 region has the DNA TGCGCCAGCAGCTTGTATCGCGGCTCCCACTGGGAGACCCAGTACTTC. It encodes CASSLYRGSHWETQYF.

V usage is TRBV28 and J usage is TRBJ1-1; the match to TRBD1 covers 8 bases. V lost 6 bases and J lost 1; bases outside the gene matches: 10. Per germline, CDR1 MDHEN and CDR2 SYDVKM. This CDR3 has 16 residues. The CDR3 DNA is TGTGCCAGCAGAACGACAGGGGATGGTCCGAACACTGAAGCTTTCTTT. The encoded protein is CASRTTGDGPNTEAFF.

The J gene is TRBJ1-1, the V gene TRBV6-1, with 7 bases that match TRBD1. The trim removed 3 bases at V and 5 bases at J, leaving 12 bases unmatched. CDR3 length equals 16 residues. Germline V gene lookup returns CDR1 MNHNS and CDR2 SASEGT. The CDR3 nucleotides are TGTGCCAGCAGTGAGAAACAGGGGTGGAAGAGTACTGAAGCTTTCTTT. Residues: CASSEKQGWKSTEAFF.

The chain has TRBV6-1 and TRBJ1-1; TRBD1 matches 7 bases. Looked up from germline, CDR1 is MNHNS and CDR2 is SASEGT. This CDR3 contains 15 residues. V lost 5 bases and J lost 1; bases outside the gene matches: 7. In DNA, the CDR3 is TGTGCCAGCAGTCTGCCCTGGACAGGGAACACTGAAGCTTTCTTT. It yields the protein CASSLPWTGNTEAFF.

The rearrangement links TRBV30 to TRBJ2-7, with unresolved D. Trimming removed 2 bases at V and 1 base at J, with 12 bases between. CDR1 GTSNPN and CDR2 SVGIG come from the germline V gene (reference sequence). The CDR3 has 14 residues. CDR3 DNA sequence: TGTGCCTGGAGTACTCCCCCTCGGTCCTACGAGCAGTACTTC. It yields the protein CAWSTPPRSYEQYF.

The chain carries TRBV5-1 and TRBJ1-5; TRBD1 matches 9 bases. The germline V gene has CDR1 SGHRS and CDR2 YFSETQ. CDR3 size: 19 residues. V was clipped by 3 bases and J by 0 bases; unmatched bases: 13. The CDR3 DNA follows: TGCGCCAGCAGCTGGCCGCCGAGGGACAGGGATCGTAGCAATCAGCCCCAGCATTTT. It yields the protein CASSWPPRDRDRSNQPQHF. Based on the CDR3 plus reference TRBV5-1 and TRBJ1-5, the full variable domain is KAGVTQTPRYLIKTRGQQVTLSCSPISGHRSVSWYQQTPGQGLQFLFEYFSETQRNKGNFPGRFSGRQFSNSRSEMNVSTLELGDSALYLCASSWPPRDRDRSNQPQHFGDGTRLSIL.

This clone was picked up a small number of times. The rearrangement links TRBV2 to TRBJ2-5; D might be TRBD2 (5 bases). The germline gives CDR1 SNHLY, CDR2 FYNNEI. The V end lost 6 bases, the J end lost 7 bases, and 12 bases lay between the germline ends. The CDR3 is 12 amino acids. Here the CDR3 reads CASRPSMGTQYF. The DNA of the CDR3 is TGTGCCAGCAGGCCTAGCATGGGGACCCAGTACTTC. The full variable domain, with the rest looked up from reference TRBV2 and TRBJ2-5, is EPEVTQTPSHQVTQMGQEVILRCVPISNHLYFYWYRQILGQKVEFLVSFYNNEISEKSEIFDDQFSVERPDGSNFTLKIRSTKLEDSAMYFCASRPSMGTQYFGPGTRLLVL.

This chain uses TRBV7-9 with TRBJ2-1, with D possibly being TRBD2 (7 bases). V lost 2 bases and J lost 6, with 14 bases in between. The CDR3 is 15 amino acids. Germline CDR1 and CDR2: SEHNR and FQNEAQ (reference sequence). Here the CDR3 reads CASSLRRGPLNEQFF. DNA for the CDR3: TGTGCCAGCAGCTTAAGGCGGGGGCCCCTCAATGAGCAGTTCTTC.

The CDR3 region has the DNA TGTGCCAGCAGCGTAGCCCTACTCACAGATACGCAGTATTTT. This gives the protein CASSVALLTDTQYF. The chain uses TRBV9 and TRBJ2-3; D gene ambiguous. Germline lookup yields CDR1 SGDLS and CDR2 YYNGEE. The length of the CDR3 is 14 residues. Trimming stripped 0 bases from V and 2 bases from J, with 7 bases between.

The genes are TRBV23-1 and TRBJ1-6, with D perhaps matching TRBD1 (6 bases). TRBV23-1 is noted as an ORF with a role that remains uncertain. The CDR3 length is 14 residues. V gave up 4 bases and J gave up 9 bases, with 13 bases separating them. CDR3 sequence: CASSPTGSGSPLHF. DNA of the CDR3: TGCGCCAGCAGTCCTACAGGGTCAGGTTCACCCCTCCACTTT.

This clone was detected only once. The chain carries TRBV6-6 and TRBJ2-1; 14 nucleotides match TRBD2. The CDR3 runs to 15 residues. Looked up from germline, CDR1 is MNHNY and CDR2 is SVGAGI (reference sequence). J was trimmed by 9 bases and V by 6 bases; bases with no gene match: 7. CDR3 in amino acids: CASSRLAGGPGEQFF. In DNA, the CDR3 is TGTGCCAGCAGCAGACTAGCGGGAGGGCCCGGTGAGCAGTTCTTC.